The 27 T cell receptor beta chains below all came from one sample that was sequenced in a study of OX40 agonist ivuxolimab in advanced cancers. Assay: immunoSEQ multiplex PCR; the TCRdb copy retains only in-frame clones and omits some. The sample lists 45,000 to 65,000 clones, 88% occurring once. This material consisted of CD4+ or CD8+ T cells sorted from blood, taken in a trial of the OX40 agonist ivuxolimab. Receptors were obtained from an adult with an advanced solid tumor such as melanoma, head and neck, liver or kidney cancer.

The gene calls are TRBV5-1 and TRBJ1-1, with D possibly being TRBD1 (6 bases). Germline CDR1 is SGHRS and CDR2 is YFSETQ. V was trimmed by 4 bases and J by 4 bases, leaving 11 bases between them. The length of the CDR3 is 13 residues. This chain's CDR3 is CASSLDSGTEAFF. As DNA, the CDR3 is TGCGCCAGCAGCCTGGACAGTGGCACTGAAGCTTTCTTT.

The V and J genes are TRBV5-1 and TRBJ1-6, with 7 bases that match TRBD1. V trimming: 3 bases; J trimming: 6 bases; junction bases outside the gene matches: 6. Per the germline V gene, CDR1 is SGHRS and CDR2 is YFSETQ. CDR3 length: 15 residues. The CDR3 loop reads CASSSRQGGNSPLHF. DNA of the CDR3: TGCGCCAGCAGCTCAAGGCAGGGGGGTAATTCACCCCTCCACTTT.

The V and J genes are TRBV10-3 and TRBJ2-5, with D tentatively TRBD2 (6 bases). Germline CDR1 ENHRY, CDR2 SYGVKD. With 4 bases removed from V and 2 bases from J, the gap between germline ends came to 11 bases. The CDR3 is 14 residues long. In DNA, the CDR3 is TGTGCCATCAGTGCCTTAGCGGAACAAGAGACCCAGTACTTC. Translating it yields CAISALAEQETQYF.

V and J are TRBV7-8 and TRBJ2-1; D may correspond to TRBD1 or TRBD2 (5 bases each). Trimming stripped 1 base from V and 13 bases from J, with 17 bases between. The germline V gene has CDR1 SGHVS and CDR2 FQNEAQ. The CDR3 is 14 amino acids. CDR3 nucleotide sequence: TGTGCCAGCAGCTTAGGGGTAGGGGAGTTGGGCCAGTTCTTC. It translates to CASSLGVGELGQFF.

CDR3 amino acids: CASIESYGDTQYF. The CDR3 bases are TGTGCCAGTATAGAGAGTTACGGGGATACGCAGTATTTT. The V call is TRBV19, the J call TRBJ2-3, with unresolved D. Germline assignment: CDR1 LNHDA and CDR2 SQIVND (reference sequence). The CDR3 runs to 13 residues. V was pared by 7 bases and J by 6 bases, with 14 bases between. The complete variable domain, with remaining parts taken from reference TRBV19 and TRBJ2-3, reads DGGITQSPKYLFRKEGQNVTLSCEQNLNHDAMYWYRQDPGQGLRLIYYSQIVNDFQKGDIAEGYSVSREKKESFPLTVTSAQKNPTAFYLCASIESYGDTQYFGPGTRLTVL.

This chain links TRBV13 with TRBJ1-2; tentative D call: TRBD1 (5 bases). The V end was cut by 4 bases, the J end by 6 bases, with 15 bases between. The CDR3 contains 14 residues. Germline CDR1 and CDR2: PRHDT and FYEKMQ (reference sequence). The CDR3 nucleotides read TGTGCCAGCAGCTACTCGGGGCCTCTTGATGGCTACACCTTC. Translated, it gives CASSYSGPLDGYTF.

This sequence joins TRBV5-1 and TRBJ1-1, with D possibly TRBD1 on 6 matching bases. CDR1 is SGHRS, CDR2 YFSETQ, per germline. The CDR3 sequence is 17 residues long. Deletions cut 4 bases from V and 3 bases from J, with 22 bases between. CDR3 loop: CASSPVDRPTKDTEAFF. CDR3 in DNA: TGCGCCAGCAGCCCGGTCGACAGGCCTACGAAGGACACTGAAGCTTTCTTT.

The V and J genes are TRBV5-5 and TRBJ2-7, with D possibly TRBD1 on 5 matching bases. The ends were cut back, 0 bases at V and 1 base at J, with 11 bases in the middle. Germline V gene data show CDR1 as SGHKS and CDR2 as YYEKEE (reference sequence). This CDR3 region has 15 residues. The CDR3 region has the DNA TGTGCCAGCAGCTTGGGACAGAGCATGTCCTACGAGCAGTACTTC. It encodes CASSLGQSMSYEQYF.

The chain recombines TRBV4-3 with TRBJ2-5; perhaps TRBD2 as D (5 bases). V lost 2 bases, J lost 11 bases, and 21 bases lay in between. Germline V gives CDR1 LGHNA, CDR2 YSLEER. The CDR3 is 15 residues long. Here the CDR3 DNA reads TGCGCCAGCAGCCAATCTTTCGGAGGCACCGGGGAGCAGTACTTC. This codes for CASSQSFGGTGEQYF.

The count of this clone is one. The V call is TRBV14, the J call TRBJ2-2, with a possible D match to TRBD1 (6 bases). Germline assignment: CDR1 SGHDN and CDR2 FVKESK. Trimming cost V 2 bases and J 3 bases, with 16 bases left between them. The CDR3 has 17 residues. The CDR3 DNA reads TGTGCCAGCAGCCAATTAATGACAGGTTACTACACCGGGGAGCTGTTTTTT. Translating it yields CASSQLMTGYYTGELFF. The variable domain in full, with the rest retrieved from reference TRBV14 and TRBJ2-2, is EAGVTQFPSHSVIEKGQTVTLRCDPISGHDNLYWYRRVMGKEIKFLLHFVKESKQDESGMPNNRFLAERTGGTYSTLKVQPAELEDSGVYFCASSQLMTGYYTGELFFGEGSRLTVL.

The rearrangement links TRBV7-2 to TRBJ2-2; D not certain. Germline V gives CDR1 SGHTA, CDR2 FQGNSA. The CDR3 spans 10 residues. V was pared by 5 bases and J by 5 bases, with 0 bases between. The CDR3 sequence: CASSTGELFF. CDR3 sequence (DNA): TGTGCCAGCAGCACCGGGGAGCTGTTTTTT.

The genes are TRBV6-1 and TRBJ2-5, with D uncertain. The DNA end is more similar to TRBJ2-7, so the J call may be wrong. CDR1 and CDR2 from the germline V gene are MNHNS and SASEGT. The CDR3 covers 12 residues. This CDR3 is CASLRPPYEQYF. As DNA, the CDR3 is TGTGCCAGCCTCCGACCACCCTACGAGCAGTACTTC.

J is TRBJ2-5 and V is TRBV18, with D tentatively TRBD1 (6 bases). The closer fit of TRBJ2-7 to the DNA end suggests the J call may be wrong. The V gene's germline CDR1 is KGHSH and CDR2 LQKENI. The CDR3 spans 12 residues. CDR3 bases: TGTGCCAGCTCTTCTACAGGGTACGAGCAGTACTTC. Its translation is CASSSTGYEQYF.

The rearrangement joins TRBV11-3 to TRBJ2-3; D gene ambiguous. Trimming took off 4 bases at V and 6 bases at J, with 11 bases between the two ends. The CDR3 is 13 residues long. Germline V gene sequence: CDR1 SGHNT, CDR2 YENEEA. The CDR3 DNA reads TGTGCCAGCAGCTCAGAATACACCGATACGCAGTATTTT. Encoded protein: CASSSEYTDTQYF.

This sequence joins TRBV2 and TRBJ2-1, with 7 bases that match TRBD2. Germline V gene sequence: CDR1 SNHLY, CDR2 FYNNEI. Trimming cost V 7 bases and J 2 bases; bases outside gene matches: 11. The CDR3 runs to 16 residues. The chain's CDR3 is CASNPPPGGPYNEQFF. CDR3 in DNA: TGTGCCAGCAACCCCCCCCCGGGGGGACCCTACAATGAGCAGTTCTTC.

The chain combines TRBV5-1 with TRBJ2-7; D tentatively fits TRBD1 or TRBD2 (5 bases each). Germline V gene sequence: CDR1 SGHRS, CDR2 YFSETQ. This CDR3 has 15 amino acids. V was pared by 4 bases and J by 1 base, with 15 bases between. CDR3 sequence (DNA): TGCGCCAGCAGCGGGGAGACAGCGAAATCCTACGAGCAGTACTTC. Its translation is CASSGETAKSYEQYF. The full variable domain, in which reference TRBV5-1 and TRBJ2-7 provide the parts outside the CDR3, is KAGVTQTPRYLIKTRGQQVTLSCSPISGHRSVSWYQQTPGQGLQFLFEYFSETQRNKGNFPGRFSGRQFSNSRSEMNVSTLELGDSALYLCASSGETAKSYEQYFGPGTRLTVT.

As for this clone: An end of the junction does not agree with germline; a read error may underlie this. This chain uses TRBV10-3 with TRBJ2-7, with D unresolved. The germline CDR1 and CDR2 sequences are ENHRY and SYGVKD. The CDR3 is made up of 13 amino acids. The CDR3: CASSEWVRYEQYF. DNA for the CDR3: TGTGCCAGCAGTGAATGGGTGCGCTACGAGCAGTACTTC.

The genes are TRBV9 and TRBJ2-5; 11 bases line up with TRBD1. Germline lookup yields CDR1 SGDLS and CDR2 YYNGEE. Trimming cost V 4 bases and J 4 bases; bases outside gene matches: 6. The CDR3 extends over 15 amino acids. CDR3 amino acids: CASSLGQGARETQYF. CDR3 bases: TGTGCCAGCAGCCTAGGACAGGGGGCGAGAGAGACCCAGTACTTC.

The gene calls are TRBV5-8 and TRBJ1-1; no clear D. The CDR3 contains 15 residues. From germline, CDR1 is SGHTS and CDR2 YDEGEE. V lost 0 bases and J 1 base, leaving 10 bases between the germline ends. In DNA, the CDR3 is TGTGCCAGCAGCTTGGGCGGCAGAAGGAACACTGAAGCTTTCTTT. It codes for CASSLGGRRNTEAFF.

The rearrangement uses TRBV19 and TRBJ1-3; D not resolved. The CDR3 is made up of 15 amino acids. Germline V lookup: CDR1 LNHDA, CDR2 SQIVND (reference sequence). V was shortened by 6 bases and J by 0 bases, with 12 bases between the two germline ends. The DNA of the CDR3 is TGTGCCAGTAGCCGGACGGTCAACTCTGGAAACACCATATATTTT. It yields the protein CASSRTVNSGNTIYF. The variable domain in full, with the rest retrieved from reference TRBV19 and TRBJ1-3, is DGGITQSPKYLFRKEGQNVTLSCEQNLNHDAMYWYRQDPGQGLRLIYYSQIVNDFQKGDIAEGYSVSREKKESFPLTVTSAQKNPTAFYLCASSRTVNSGNTIYFGEGSWLTVV.

The chain couples TRBV19 to TRBJ1-1; no reliable D call. Germline CDR1 is LNHDA and CDR2 is SQIVND (reference sequence). Trimming shortened V by 1 base and J by 4 bases, and 7 bases separated the two germline ends. The CDR3 loop spans 13 amino acids. The DNA of the CDR3 is TGTGCCAGTAGTATAGGCGGGTTCACTGAAGCTTTCTTT. Translation: CASSIGGFTEAFF.

The V gene is TRBV4-1, the J gene TRBJ2-1, with D tentatively TRBD1 (6 bases). The CDR3 sequence is 14 residues long. Per germline, CDR1 MGHRA and CDR2 YSYEKL. Between the trimmed V and J ends, which lost 1 base and 5 bases, there was a span of 9 bases. The CDR3 region is CASSQGTDDNEQFF. The CDR3 coding sequence is TGCGCCAGCAGCCAAGGGACAGATGACAATGAGCAGTTCTTC.

J is TRBJ1-6 and V is TRBV27, with 7 bases aligning to TRBD1. V was pared by 2 bases and J by 11 bases, with 0 bases of the junction left unmatched. The CDR3 is 12 residues long. Germline assignment: CDR1 MNHEY and CDR2 SMNVEV (reference sequence). The CDR3 DNA reads TGTGCCAGCAGTTTAGGACAGGCACCCCTCCACTTT. This translates into CASSLGQAPLHF.

The chain employs TRBV4-3 and TRBJ2-7; weak D call: TRBD2 (6 bases). The germline V gene encodes CDR1 LGHNA and CDR2 YSLEER. Trimming took off 3 bases at V and 0 bases at J, with 12 bases between the two ends. CDR3 size: 15 residues. CDR3 nucleotides: TGCGCCAGCAGCCATTGGCGGGGTAGCTCCTACGAGCAGTACTTC. Amino acids: CASSHWRGSSYEQYF.

This chain joins TRBV6-1 and TRBJ1-2; D gene unclear. CDR3 length: 10 amino acids. The V end lost 5 bases, the J end lost 2 bases, and 0 bases lay between the germline ends. Germline V CDR1 and CDR2: MNHNS, SASEGT. CDR3 protein: CASSNYGYTF. In DNA, the CDR3 is TGTGCCAGCAGTAACTATGGCTACACCTTC.

The gene calls are TRBV5-1 and TRBJ2-6, with 8 bases fitting TRBD2. V lost 9 bases to trimming and J lost 4 bases; unmatched junction nucleotides: 9. Germline lookup yields CDR1 SGHRS and CDR2 YFSETQ. The CDR3 has 15 amino acids. DNA for the CDR3: TGCGCCACGGGATCGGGGGGGCGAGGGGCCAACGTCCTGACTTTC. Protein product: CATGSGGRGANVLTF.

The genes are TRBV6-6 and TRBJ1-2, with 7 positions matching TRBD1. This CDR3 comprises 14 residues. The ends lost 6 bases at V and 3 bases at J; junction bases unmatched: 7. Germline-derived CDR1 and CDR2 are MNHNY and SVGAGI (reference sequence). DNA for the CDR3: TGTGCCAGCAGCTTGATTGGACAGGACTATGGCTACACCTTC. Its translation: CASSLIGQDYGYTF.